The 22 T cell receptor beta chains reported below all come from one sample, sequenced in a study of regulatory T cells in long-lasting Graves disease. Regarding time point: persistent/refractory GD, antithyroid drugs over 5 years with positive TRAb. PBMC RNA served as the TCR library source. According to the study, TCR beta libraries were built with iRepertoire HTBI primers and CDR3-region Arm-PCR. TCRdb used MiXCR to reprocess the multiplex PCR reads, holding one entry per CDR3 protein. The sample records around 460,000 distinct CDR3 sequences, about 22% being singletons. This specimen was peripheral blood mononuclear cells (PBMCs), taken when the disease was refractory, from a patient treated with antithyroid drugs. The source of these receptors is a female donor with Graves disease.

This clonotype has more than one count but fewer than ten. This chain links TRBV30 with TRBJ2-5, with 8 nucleotides matching TRBD1. The CDR3 has 14 amino acids. V was clipped by 8 bases and J by 7 bases; unmatched bases: 15. The germline CDR1 and CDR2 sequences are GTSNPN and SVGIG (reference sequence). The CDR3 DNA is TGTGCCGCCATTCTGGACAGGGACCTGAGGACCCAGTACTTC. Protein: CAAILDRDLRTQYF.

This clonotype was seen only a few times. The V and J genes are TRBV4-3 and TRBJ2-7; D is unclear. The CDR3 loop spans 13 amino acids. Trimming took off 1 base at V and 5 bases at J, with 9 bases between the two ends. CDR1 is LGHNA, CDR2 YSLEER, per germline. The CDR3 region is CASSQGTHNEQYF. In nucleotides, the CDR3 is TGCGCCAGCAGCCAAGGAACCCACAACGAGCAGTACTTC.

The V and J genes are TRBV7-9 and TRBJ2-5, with TRBD2 matching over 8 bases. Unmatched junction bases numbered 13, after V lost 5 bases and J lost 5 bases. Germline-derived CDR1 and CDR2 are SEHNR and FQNEAQ (reference sequence). CDR3 length equals 16 residues. CDR3 protein: CASSPTSGPLWETQYF. The CDR3 DNA is TGTGCCAGCAGCCCTACTAGCGGCCCACTTTGGGAGACCCAGTACTTC.

This clonotype was seen a handful of times. This rearrangement joins TRBV6-1 to TRBJ1-1, with D perhaps TRBD1 (6 bases). The CDR3 totals 14 residues. V gave up 4 bases and J gave up 5 bases, with 14 bases separating them. Germline V gene data show CDR1 as MNHNS and CDR2 as SASEGT. This CDR3 is CASSVGTRATEAFF. As DNA, the CDR3 is TGTGCCAGCAGTGTGGGGACACGGGCAACTGAAGCTTTCTTT.

This clonotype was observed once. V is TRBV30 and J is TRBJ2-2; the match to TRBD1 covers 10 bases. The CDR3 length is 13 residues. Trimming took 5 bases from V and 7 from J; bases not matched to a gene: 4. The germline CDR1 and CDR2 sequences are GTSNPN and SVGIG (reference sequence). CDR3 amino acids: CAWGQGVIGELFF. For the CDR3, the DNA is TGTGCCTGGGGACAGGGGGTTATCGGGGAGCTGTTTTTT.

V gene TRBV12-5 combines with J gene TRBJ2-1; 7 nucleotides agree with TRBD2. CDR3 length: 15 residues. Trimming removed 2 bases from V and 6 bases from J; junction bases left unmatched: 7. Germline V gene sequence: CDR1 LGHNT, CDR2 FRNRAP. CDR3 region: CASGLPGGTGNEQFF. As DNA, the CDR3 is TGTGCTAGTGGTTTGCCCGGGGGGACGGGCAATGAGCAGTTCTTC.

Note on this clonotype: A much larger clone differs by one base, so this may be a read error. The gene calls are TRBV7-9 and TRBJ2-7; D unresolved. The CDR3 consists of 11 residues. The germline V gene has CDR1 SEHNR and CDR2 FQNEAQ (reference sequence). The CDR3 DNA is TGTGCCAGCAGCTTAGTGGCCGAGCTGTACTTC. It yields the protein CASSLVAELYF.

This clonotype was picked up a small number of times. This chain uses TRBV10-3 with TRBJ1-5; a weak D match, TRBD1 (6 bases). This CDR3 is built from 14 residues. V lost 7 bases, J lost 5 bases, and 15 bases lay in between. Per germline, CDR1 ENHRY and CDR2 SYGVKD. The CDR3 DNA is TGTGCCATCACCCAGGGGTTCGGAGATCAGCCCCAGCATTTT. Amino acids: CAITQGFGDQPQHF.

This clonotype was seen ten or more times. The V and J genes are TRBV30 and TRBJ2-5; TRBD1 matches at 11 bases. Unmatched junction bases numbered 5, after V lost 7 bases and J lost 4 bases. This CDR3 has 13 residues. CDR1 and CDR2 from the germline V gene are GTSNPN and SVGIG (reference sequence). The CDR3 DNA is TGTGCCTACGCGGACAGGGGGCTAGAGACCCAGTACTTC. It yields the protein CAYADRGLETQYF.

This clonotype has only a few counts. This chain links TRBV19 with TRBJ2-7; D remains ambiguous. Germline V gives CDR1 LNHDA, CDR2 SQIVND (reference sequence). With 3 bases removed from V and 3 bases from J, the gap between germline ends came to 12 bases. This CDR3 region has 14 residues. CDR3 residues: CASSMLGLDYEQYF. The CDR3 region has the DNA TGTGCCAGTAGTATGTTAGGGCTTGACTACGAGCAGTACTTC.

The V and J genes are TRBV4-3 and TRBJ2-6; 8 bases match TRBD2. Germline CDR1 LGHNA, CDR2 YSLEER. The CDR3 runs to 17 residues. With V trimmed by 5 bases and J by 0 bases, 6 bases remained unmatched. The CDR3 nucleotides are TGCGCCAGCAGCTCGGGACTAGTTATCTCTGGGGCCAACGTCCTGACTTTC. Its protein is CASSSGLVISGANVLTF.

Ten or more counts support this clonotype. The V gene is TRBV28, the J gene TRBJ2-5; D may be TRBD2 (5 bases). V was shortened by 7 bases and J by 7 bases, with 13 bases between the two germline ends. This CDR3 comprises 12 residues. The germline V gene has CDR1 MDHEN and CDR2 SYDVKM. The CDR3 protein is CASNERLGTQYF. The DNA for the CDR3 is TGTGCCAGCAATGAGCGGTTAGGGACCCAGTACTTC.

This clonotype occurred many times. The chain has TRBV6-5 and TRBJ1-2, with D hard to call. Germline V lookup: CDR1 MNHEY, CDR2 SVGAGI. The germline V and J ends were trimmed by 0 bases and 0 bases, with 8 bases remaining between them. This CDR3 has 15 residues. The CDR3 region is CASSYSGAANYGYTF. The CDR3 bases are TGTGCCAGCAGTTACTCTGGAGCAGCTAACTATGGCTACACCTTC.

The chain links TRBV5-6 to TRBJ2-5, with TRBD2 as a possible D gene (7 bases). Germline V lookup: CDR1 SGHDT, CDR2 YYEEEE. CDR3 length: 16 amino acids. The V end lost 2 bases, the J end lost 5 bases, and 19 bases lay between the germline ends. The CDR3 nucleotides are TGTGCCAGCAGCTTTGGGCGAGTGGGGGGGCTGGAGACCCAGTACTTC. Residues: CASSFGRVGGLETQYF.

CDR3 loop: CASSQEHRGGGYTF. CDR3 nucleotide sequence: TGTGCCAGCAGCCAAGAGCACAGGGGAGGGGGCTACACCTTC. This chain links TRBV4-2 with TRBJ1-2; 7 bases align to TRBD1. V was clipped by 0 bases and J by 8 bases; unmatched bases: 6. This CDR3 has 14 amino acids. In germline, CDR1 is LGHNA, CDR2 YNFKEQ.

In its sample, this clonotype was seen many times. The chain carries TRBV28 and TRBJ2-5; 10 nucleotides align to TRBD1. Per germline, CDR1 MDHEN and CDR2 SYDVKM. With 6 bases clipped from V and 4 bases from J, the junction kept 8 bases outside the gene matches. The CDR3 is made up of 15 amino acids. CDR3 DNA sequence: TGTGCCAGCAGCAGGCGGGACAGGGGAAGAGAGACCCAGTACTTC. Protein product: CASSRRDRGRETQYF. Based on the CDR3 plus reference TRBV28 and TRBJ2-5, the full variable domain is DVKVTQSSRYLVKRTGEKVFLECVQDMDHENMFWYRQDPGLGLRLIYFSYDVKMKEKGDIPEGYSVSREKKERFSLILESASTNQTSMYLCASSRRDRGRETQYFGPGTRLLVL.

V usage is TRBV7-9 and J usage is TRBJ2-6; D not resolved. The CDR3 is made up of 17 amino acids. The V end was cut by 1 base, the J end by 2 bases, with 12 bases between. CDR1 and CDR2 from the germline V gene are SEHNR and FQNEAQ (reference sequence). Here the CDR3 reads CASSLGVVLAGANVLTF. The DNA for the CDR3 is TGTGCCAGCAGCTTAGGGGTAGTGTTGGCTGGGGCCAACGTCCTGACTTTC.

The sample holds many counts of this clonotype. V usage is TRBV2 and J usage is TRBJ1-4; a possible D gene is TRBD1 (5 bases). CDR3 length: 14 amino acids. The germline V gene encodes CDR1 SNHLY and CDR2 FYNNEI. The ends were cut back, 1 base at V and 11 bases at J, with 14 bases in the middle. The CDR3 DNA reads as TGTGCCAGCAGTGAAGTAGGGGAAGTAGAGAAACTGTTTTTT. Its translation is CASSEVGEVEKLFF.

This clonotype has at least ten counts. This rearrangement joins TRBV6-2 or TRBV6-3 to TRBJ1-2, with no clear D. This CDR3 has 13 residues. V lost 7 bases and J lost 2, with 11 bases in between. Per germline, CDR1 MNHEY and CDR2 SVGEGT. CDR3 DNA: TGTGCCAGCACCCTGACGACAAACTATGGCTACACCTTC. Amino acid sequence: CASTLTTNYGYTF.

As concerns this clonotype: At one end the junction does not follow the germline gene, possibly because of a read error. CDR3 loop: CAISLQGTYGQYF. In nucleotides, the CDR3 is TGTGCCATCAGTCTCCAGGGGACCTACGGGCAGTACTTC. The V call is TRBV10-3, the J call TRBJ2-7; TRBD1 might be the D (6 bases). CDR1 is ENHRY and CDR2 is SYGVKD in the germline V gene. The CDR3 spans 13 residues.

This clonotype was observed a few times. V and J are TRBV10-3 and TRBJ1-5; the D is unclear. The V and J ends lost 8 bases and 0 bases respectively, with 5 bases between them. Germline V gives CDR1 ENHRY, CDR2 SYGVKD. This CDR3 region has 12 residues. CDR3 residues: CAIGSSNQPQHF. The CDR3 nucleotides read TGTGCCATCGGCTCTAGCAATCAGCCCCAGCATTTT.

Concerning this clonotype itself: A far more abundant clone sits one base away, making this likely a read error. CDR3: CASSLSTSSAYEQFF. CDR3 in DNA: TGTGCCAGCAGTTTATCGACTAGCAGTGCCTACGAGCAGTTCTTC. The chain recombines TRBV27 with TRBJ2-1, with TRBD2 matching 7 bases. The CDR3 loop spans 15 amino acids. CDR1 and CDR2 (germline): MNHEY, SMNVEV (reference sequence). The trim removed 0 bases at V and 10 bases at J, leaving 9 bases unmatched.